Listed below are T cell receptor beta chains from one sample, sequenced in a study of control samples from healthy donors and cancer patients. The table came from immunoSEQ multiplex PCR; TCRdb's copy has only in-frame clones and leaves some out. Counted here are 150,000 or so clones, around nine tenths occurring once; the ten biggest clones make up 2.5% to 3%. The sequenced material came from blood. These receptors all stem from a man aged 40-49 years in good health. The CDR3 runs from the conserved cysteine through the conserved F or W. D genes are given only for firm matches. Only some rows state a clone size, as once, few, many or a class for expanded clones.

abundance,d_gene,j_gene,v_gene,CDR3aa,CDR3nt
NA,TRBD1,TRBJ2-2,TRBV2,CASSDTQGAGTGELFF,TGTGCCAGCAGTGACACACAGGGGGCTGGCACCGGGGAGCTGTTTTTT
NA,NA,TRBJ2-1,TRBV5-1,CASSLDISSYNEQFF,TGCGCCAGCAGCTTGGACATTAGCTCCTACAATGAGCAGTTCTTC
NA,TRBD1,TRBJ2-1,TRBV27,CASSPSGQGYEQFF,TGTGCCAGCAGTCCCTCGGGACAGGGGTATGAGCAGTTCTTC
once,NA,TRBJ2-7,TRBV5-1,CASSKQATASYEQYF,TGCGCCAGCAGCAAACAGGCAACGGCATCCTACGAGCAGTACTTC
once,NA,TRBJ2-2,TRBV5-1,CASSLVSFGTGELFF,TGCGCCAGCAGCTTGGTTAGCTTTGGCACCGGGGAGCTGTTTTTT
NA,TRBD1,TRBJ1-3,TRBV14,CASSQGTGAGNTIYF,TGTGCCAGCAGCCAAGGCACAGGGGCTGGAAACACCATATATTTT
NA,NA,TRBJ1-1,TRBV7-9,CASSLNSVTEAFF,TGTGCCAGCAGCTTAAACTCTGTCACTGAAGCTTTCTTT
NA,TRBD1,TRBJ1-2,TRBV11-2,CASSQYTGTGADYTF,TGTGCCAGCAGCCAATACACAGGGACAGGGGCGGACTACACCTTC
NA,TRBD1,TRBJ1-2,TRBV19,CASSRDRNYGYTF,TGTGCCAGTAGTAGGGACAGAAACTATGGCTACACCTTC
NA,NA,TRBJ1-4,TRBV10-3,CAISEGSGEKLFF,TGTGCCATCAGTGAAGGGAGTGGTGAAAAACTGTTTTTT
once,NA,TRBJ2-7,TRBV6-5,CASSPAGRGRGEQYF,TGTGCCAGCAGTCCCGCCGGGCGGGGGCGGGGAGAGCAGTACTTC